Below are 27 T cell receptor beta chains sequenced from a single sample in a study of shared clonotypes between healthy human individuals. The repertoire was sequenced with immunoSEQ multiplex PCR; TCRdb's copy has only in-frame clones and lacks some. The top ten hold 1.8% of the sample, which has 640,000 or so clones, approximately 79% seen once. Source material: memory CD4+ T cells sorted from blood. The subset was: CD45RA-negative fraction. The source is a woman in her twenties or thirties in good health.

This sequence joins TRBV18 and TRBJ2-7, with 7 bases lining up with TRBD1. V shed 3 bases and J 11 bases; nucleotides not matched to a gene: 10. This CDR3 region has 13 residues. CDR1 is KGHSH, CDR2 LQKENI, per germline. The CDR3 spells CASSPGRQGSEYF. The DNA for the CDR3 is TGTGCCAGCTCACCTGGACGACAGGGATCGGAGTACTTC.

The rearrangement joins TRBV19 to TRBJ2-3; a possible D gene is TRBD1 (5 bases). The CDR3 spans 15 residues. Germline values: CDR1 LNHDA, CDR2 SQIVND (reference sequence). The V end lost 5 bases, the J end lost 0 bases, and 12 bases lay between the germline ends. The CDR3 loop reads CASSGQPTSTDTQYF. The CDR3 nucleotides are TGTGCCAGTAGTGGACAACCAACCAGCACAGATACGCAGTATTTT.

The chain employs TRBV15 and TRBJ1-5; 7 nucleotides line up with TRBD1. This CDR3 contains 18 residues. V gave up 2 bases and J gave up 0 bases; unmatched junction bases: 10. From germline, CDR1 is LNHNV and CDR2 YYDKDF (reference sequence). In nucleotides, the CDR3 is TGTGCCACCAGCAGAAAACGGGGACAGCGGTATAGCAATCAGCCCCAGCATTTT. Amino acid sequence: CATSRKRGQRYSNQPQHF.

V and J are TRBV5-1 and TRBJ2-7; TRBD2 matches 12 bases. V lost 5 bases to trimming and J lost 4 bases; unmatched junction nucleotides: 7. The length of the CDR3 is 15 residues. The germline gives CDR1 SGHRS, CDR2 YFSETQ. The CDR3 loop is CASRSLAGGSYEQYF. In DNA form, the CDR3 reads TGCGCCAGCAGGTCACTAGCGGGAGGAAGTTACGAGCAGTACTTC.

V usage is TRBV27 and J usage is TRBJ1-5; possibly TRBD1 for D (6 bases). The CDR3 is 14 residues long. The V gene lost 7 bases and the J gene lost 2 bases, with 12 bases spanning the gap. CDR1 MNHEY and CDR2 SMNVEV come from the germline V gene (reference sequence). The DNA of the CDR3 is TGTGCCAGCAAACAGGGTACGGGCAATCAGCCCCAGCATTTT. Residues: CASKQGTGNQPQHF.

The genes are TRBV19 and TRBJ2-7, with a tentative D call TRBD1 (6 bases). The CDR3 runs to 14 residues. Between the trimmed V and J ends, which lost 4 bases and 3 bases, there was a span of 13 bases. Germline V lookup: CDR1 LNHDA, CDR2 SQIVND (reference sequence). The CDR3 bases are TGTGCCAGTAGTACAGAGACAGGTAACTACGAGCAGTACTTC. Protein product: CASSTETGNYEQYF.

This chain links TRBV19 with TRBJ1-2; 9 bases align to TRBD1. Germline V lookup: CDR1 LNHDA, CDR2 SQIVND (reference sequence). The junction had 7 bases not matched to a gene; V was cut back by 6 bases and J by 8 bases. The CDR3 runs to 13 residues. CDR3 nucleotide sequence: TGTGCCAGTAGGCCACAGGGGGCGTCCGGCTACACCTTC. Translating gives CASRPQGASGYTF.

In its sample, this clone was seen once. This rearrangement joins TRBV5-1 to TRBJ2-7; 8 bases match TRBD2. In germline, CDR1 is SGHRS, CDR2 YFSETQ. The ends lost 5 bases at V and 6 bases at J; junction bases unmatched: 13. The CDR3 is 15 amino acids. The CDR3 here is CASRDLSGRMGEQYF. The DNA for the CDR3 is TGCGCCAGCAGAGATTTAAGCGGGAGAATGGGCGAGCAGTACTTC.

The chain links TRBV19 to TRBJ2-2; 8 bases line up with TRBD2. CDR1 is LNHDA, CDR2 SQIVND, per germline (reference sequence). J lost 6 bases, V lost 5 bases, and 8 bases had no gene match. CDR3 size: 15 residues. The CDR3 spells CASSLQREKAGELFF. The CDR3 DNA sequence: TGTGCCAGTAGTCTCCAGCGGGAGAAGGCCGGGGAGCTGTTTTTT.

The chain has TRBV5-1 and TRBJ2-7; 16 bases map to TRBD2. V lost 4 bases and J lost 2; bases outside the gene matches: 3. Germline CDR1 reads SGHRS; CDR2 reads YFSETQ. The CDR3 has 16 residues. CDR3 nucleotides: TGCGCCAGCAGCCGGGGACTAGCGGGAGGGGCCTACGAGCAGTACTTC. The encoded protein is CASSRGLAGGAYEQYF.

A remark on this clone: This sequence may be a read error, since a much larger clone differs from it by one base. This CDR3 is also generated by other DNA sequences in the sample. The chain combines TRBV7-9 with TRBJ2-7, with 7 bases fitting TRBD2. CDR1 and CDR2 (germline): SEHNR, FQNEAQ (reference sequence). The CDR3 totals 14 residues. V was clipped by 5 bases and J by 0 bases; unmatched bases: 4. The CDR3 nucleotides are TGTGCCAGCAGCCCTCAGCGGGACTCCTACGAGCAGTACTTC. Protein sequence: CASSPQRDSYEQYF.

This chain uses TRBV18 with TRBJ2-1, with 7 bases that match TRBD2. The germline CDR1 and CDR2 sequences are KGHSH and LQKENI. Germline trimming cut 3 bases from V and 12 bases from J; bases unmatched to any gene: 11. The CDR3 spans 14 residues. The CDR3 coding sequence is TGTGCCAGCTCACCCGGGCTAGCGGACCTTGGGCAGTTCTTC. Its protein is CASSPGLADLGQFF.

The DNA of the CDR3 is TGTGCCAGCTGTAGGGGGCATGACACTGAAGCTTTCTTT. This gives the protein CASCRGHDTEAFF. The genes are TRBV18 and TRBJ1-1, with TRBD1 matching over 7 bases. This CDR3 contains 13 residues. The germline V gene encodes CDR1 KGHSH and CDR2 LQKENI. The V and J ends lost 7 bases and 3 bases, in that order; junction bases with no gene match: 5.

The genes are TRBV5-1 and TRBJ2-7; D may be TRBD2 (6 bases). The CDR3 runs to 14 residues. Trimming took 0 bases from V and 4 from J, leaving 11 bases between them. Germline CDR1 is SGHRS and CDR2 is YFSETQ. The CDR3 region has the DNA TGCGCCAGCAGCTTGGGCAGCGGGTTATACGAGCAGTACTTC. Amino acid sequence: CASSLGSGLYEQYF.

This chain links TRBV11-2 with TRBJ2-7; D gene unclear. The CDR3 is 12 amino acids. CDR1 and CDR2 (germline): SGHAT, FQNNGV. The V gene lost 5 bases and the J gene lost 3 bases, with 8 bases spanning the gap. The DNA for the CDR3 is TGTGCCAGCAGCCCGGAGCGCTACGAGCAGTACTTC. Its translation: CASSPERYEQYF. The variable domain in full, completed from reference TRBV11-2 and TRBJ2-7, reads EAGVAQSPRYKIIEKRQSVAFWCNPISGHATLYWYQQILGQGPKLLIQFQNNGVVDDSQLPKDRFSAERLKGVDSTLKIQPAKLEDSAVYLCASSPERYEQYFGPGTRLTVT.

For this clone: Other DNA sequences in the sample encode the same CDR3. The CDR3 spells CAWSREGNTGELFF. Written as DNA, the CDR3 is TGTGCCTGGAGTCGGGAAGGGAACACCGGGGAGCTGTTTTTT. The chain links TRBV30 to TRBJ2-2, with D possibly being TRBD2 (5 bases). The length of the CDR3 is 14 residues. Germline CDR1 GTSNPN, CDR2 SVGIG (reference sequence). V was shortened by 2 bases and J by 1 base, with 8 bases between the two germline ends.

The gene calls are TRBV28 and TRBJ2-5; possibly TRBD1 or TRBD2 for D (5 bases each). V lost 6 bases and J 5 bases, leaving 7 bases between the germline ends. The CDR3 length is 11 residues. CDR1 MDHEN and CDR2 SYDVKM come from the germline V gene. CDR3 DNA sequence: TGTGCCAGCAGGGGGGAGGAGACCCAGTACTTC. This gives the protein CASRGEETQYF.

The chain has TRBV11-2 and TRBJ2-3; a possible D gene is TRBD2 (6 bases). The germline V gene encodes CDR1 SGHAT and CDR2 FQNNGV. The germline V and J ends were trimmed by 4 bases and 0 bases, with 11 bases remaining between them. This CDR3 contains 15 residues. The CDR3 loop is CASSWGSGSTDTQYF. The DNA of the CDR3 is TGTGCCAGCAGCTGGGGTAGCGGTAGCACAGATACGCAGTATTTT.

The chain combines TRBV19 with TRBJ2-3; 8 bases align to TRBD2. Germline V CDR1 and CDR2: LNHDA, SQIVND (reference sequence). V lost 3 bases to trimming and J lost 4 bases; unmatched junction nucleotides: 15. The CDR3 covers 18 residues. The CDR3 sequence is CASSMGLAGPERPDTQYF. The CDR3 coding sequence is TGTGCCAGTAGTATGGGGCTAGCGGGTCCCGAGCGGCCAGATACGCAGTATTTT.

For the CDR3, the DNA is TGTGCCAGCAGTGACAACGAGAACACTGAAGCTTTCTTT. The encoded protein is CASSDNENTEAFF. V and J are TRBV2 and TRBJ1-1; D gene unclear. V gave up 3 bases and J gave up 1 base, with 6 bases separating them. The germline CDR1 and CDR2 sequences are SNHLY and FYNNEI. The CDR3 contains 13 residues.

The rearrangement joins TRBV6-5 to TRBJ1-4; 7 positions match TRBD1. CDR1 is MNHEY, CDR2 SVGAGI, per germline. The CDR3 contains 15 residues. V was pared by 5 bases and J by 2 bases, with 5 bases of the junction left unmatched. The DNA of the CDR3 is TGTGCCAGCAGTCCACGGGACAGCACTAATGAAAAACTGTTTTTT. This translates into CASSPRDSTNEKLFF.

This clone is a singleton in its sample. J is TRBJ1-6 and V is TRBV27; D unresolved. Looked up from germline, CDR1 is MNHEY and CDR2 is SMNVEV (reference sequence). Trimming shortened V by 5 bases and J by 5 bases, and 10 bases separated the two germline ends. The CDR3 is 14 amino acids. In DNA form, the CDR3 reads TGTGCCAGCAGTCGGCAGAGTAATAATTCACCCCTCCACTTT. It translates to CASSRQSNNSPLHF.

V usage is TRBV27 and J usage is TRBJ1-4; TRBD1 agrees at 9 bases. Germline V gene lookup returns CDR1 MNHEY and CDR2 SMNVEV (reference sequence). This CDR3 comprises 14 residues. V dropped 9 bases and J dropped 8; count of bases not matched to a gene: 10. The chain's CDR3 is CASWKTGGKEKLFF. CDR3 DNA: TGTGCCAGTTGGAAGACAGGGGGAAAAGAAAAACTGTTTTTT.

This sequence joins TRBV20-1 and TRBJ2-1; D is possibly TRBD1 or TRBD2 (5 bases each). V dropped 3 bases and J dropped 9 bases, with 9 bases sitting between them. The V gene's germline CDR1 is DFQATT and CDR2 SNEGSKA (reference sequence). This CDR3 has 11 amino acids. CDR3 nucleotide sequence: TGCAGTGCTAGTGGGGGTGGTGAGCAGTTCTTC. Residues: CSASGGGEQFF.

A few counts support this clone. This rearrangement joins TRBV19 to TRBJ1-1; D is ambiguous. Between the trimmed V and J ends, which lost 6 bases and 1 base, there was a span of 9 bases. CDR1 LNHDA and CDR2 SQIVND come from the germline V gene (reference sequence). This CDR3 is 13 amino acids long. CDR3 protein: CASSPQRNTEAFF. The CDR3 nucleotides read TGTGCCAGTAGCCCTCAGAGGAACACTGAAGCTTTCTTT.

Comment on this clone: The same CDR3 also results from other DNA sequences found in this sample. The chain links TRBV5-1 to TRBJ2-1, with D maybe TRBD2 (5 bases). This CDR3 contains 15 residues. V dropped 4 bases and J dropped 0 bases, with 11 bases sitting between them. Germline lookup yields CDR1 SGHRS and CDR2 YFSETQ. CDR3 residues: CASSADTSSYNEQFF. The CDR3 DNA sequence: TGCGCCAGCAGCGCCGACACTAGCTCCTACAATGAGCAGTTCTTC.

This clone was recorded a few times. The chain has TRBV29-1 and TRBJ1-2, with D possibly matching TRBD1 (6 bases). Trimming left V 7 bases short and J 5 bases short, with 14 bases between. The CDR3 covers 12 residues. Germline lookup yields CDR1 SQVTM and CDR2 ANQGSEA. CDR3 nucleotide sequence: TGCAGCGCCTCACAACAGGGTTATGGCTACACCTTC. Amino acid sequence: CSASQQGYGYTF.